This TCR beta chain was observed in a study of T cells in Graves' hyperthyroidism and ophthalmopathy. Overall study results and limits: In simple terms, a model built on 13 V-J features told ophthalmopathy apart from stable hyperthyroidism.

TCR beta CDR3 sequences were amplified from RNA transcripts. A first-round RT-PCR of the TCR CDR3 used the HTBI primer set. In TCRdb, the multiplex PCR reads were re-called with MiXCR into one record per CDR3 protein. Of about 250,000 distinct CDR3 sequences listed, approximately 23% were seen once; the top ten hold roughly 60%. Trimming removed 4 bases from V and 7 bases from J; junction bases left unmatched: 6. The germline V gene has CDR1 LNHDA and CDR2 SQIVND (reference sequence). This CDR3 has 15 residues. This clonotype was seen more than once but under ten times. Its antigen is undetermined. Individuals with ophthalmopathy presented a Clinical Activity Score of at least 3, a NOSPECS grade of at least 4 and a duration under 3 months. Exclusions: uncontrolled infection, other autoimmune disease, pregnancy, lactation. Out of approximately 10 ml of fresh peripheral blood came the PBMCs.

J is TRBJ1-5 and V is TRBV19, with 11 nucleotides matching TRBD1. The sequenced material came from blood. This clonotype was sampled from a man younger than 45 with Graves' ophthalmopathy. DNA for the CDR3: TGTGCCAGTAGTAAACCGGGACAGGGGGGCCAGCCCCAGCATTTT. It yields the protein CASSKPGQGGQPQHF.